The sequence of this T cell receptor beta chain was determined in a study of blood T cells in healthy people across ages. A J-beta primer mix and a sample-barcoded 5' primer were used in a second PCR of about 7 to 12 cycles. TCRdb reanalysed the 5' RACE reads using MiXCR and keeps one entry per CDR3 protein. The data contain roughly 830,000 distinct CDR3 sequences, 60% to 80% of them singletons. At least 5 micrograms of total RNA were extracted per sample. The germline gives CDR1 LNHNV, CDR2 YYDKDF (reference sequence). Unmatched junction bases numbered 16, after V lost 2 bases and J lost 10 bases. The CDR3 loop spans 18 amino acids.

The source material was blood. The chain carries TRBV15 and TRBJ1-6; 8 nucleotides match TRBD1. This clonotype was obtained from a man aged 25-45 years in good health. The CDR3 bases are TGTGCCACCAGCAGAATGCGGCGGACAGGGAAGCAGTGGTCACCCCTCCACTTT. This translates into CATSRMRRTGKQWSPLHF.